One and the same sample provided the 14 T cell receptor beta chains below, sequenced in a study of blood T cells in healthy people across ages. The authors ran a second PCR of about 6 to 11 cycles using a sample-barcoded 5' primer and a J-beta primer mix. TCRdb processed the 5' RACE reads anew with MiXCR; each CDR3 protein has one entry. The sample holds roughly 1.5 million distinct CDR3 sequences, roughly two fifths seen once. The sample was blood. Receptor source: a woman under 30 in good health.

The chain links TRBV16 to TRBJ1-2; D is unresolved. The germline V and J ends were trimmed by 0 bases and 4 bases, with 6 bases remaining between them. This CDR3 is built from 13 residues. The germline gives CDR1 KGHSY, CDR2 FQNENV. For the CDR3, the DNA is TGTGCCAGCAGCCAATCTGTCGGCTATGGCTACACCTTC. This codes for CASSQSVGYGYTF.

V and J are TRBV14 and TRBJ2-5; no reliable D call. Trimming removed 1 base at V and 1 base at J, with 4 bases between. The CDR3 consists of 13 residues. The germline V gene encodes CDR1 SGHDN and CDR2 FVKESK. This CDR3 reads CASSQVVQETQYF. The CDR3 nucleotides are TGTGCCAGCAGCCAAGTTGTCCAAGAGACCCAGTACTTC.

This clonotype was counted between two and nine times. V is TRBV20-1 and J is TRBJ2-5; unclear D gene. V lost 2 bases and J lost 11, with 18 bases in between. The CDR3 spans 13 residues. Germline V CDR1 and CDR2: DFQATT, SNEGSKA (reference sequence). The CDR3 nucleotides read TGCAGTGCTAGACCTCGTACCTACAATGAGCAGTACTTC. Translating it yields CSARPRTYNEQYF.

This clonotype was detected only a few times. V and J are TRBV6-1 and TRBJ1-4, with 7 bases that match TRBD1. The junction had 13 bases not matched to a gene; V was cut back by 4 bases and J by 8 bases. This CDR3 is 16 amino acids long. The germline gives CDR1 MNHNS, CDR2 SASEGT. The CDR3: CASSAHRQGASEKLFF. The CDR3 DNA reads TGTGCCAGCAGTGCCCACCGACAGGGAGCGTCCGAAAAACTGTTTTTT.

Ten or more counts support this clonotype. The rearrangement links TRBV14 to TRBJ2-1; 11 bases align to TRBD2. The germline CDR1 and CDR2 sequences are SGHDN and FVKESK. The CDR3 is made up of 15 amino acids. Trimming took 6 bases from V and 3 from J; bases not matched to a gene: 4. As DNA, the CDR3 is TGTGCCAGCAGTCAGGGACTAGCGGTCTACAATGAGCAGTTCTTC. Protein sequence: CASSQGLAVYNEQFF.

This clonotype was found a few times. The chain carries TRBV25-1 and TRBJ2-7; 9 nucleotides line up with TRBD1. Unmatched junction bases numbered 6, after V lost 6 bases and J lost 3 bases. This CDR3 has 14 amino acids. Germline CDR1 and CDR2: MGHDK and SYGVNS. The CDR3 protein is CASRGTGPFYEQYF. The CDR3 coding sequence is TGTGCCAGCAGAGGGACAGGGCCTTTCTACGAGCAGTACTTC.

This clonotype was observed once. V and J are TRBV27 and TRBJ2-1, with D perhaps TRBD2 (5 bases). Trimming removed 1 base from V and 10 bases from J, with 20 bases in between. Germline loops: CDR1 MNHEY, CDR2 SMNVEV (reference sequence). CDR3 length: 16 residues. The CDR3 DNA follows: TGTGCCAGCAGTTTATTCCCCGGGGAGTACTCCTACGAGCAGTTCTTC. It encodes CASSLFPGEYSYEQFF.

Points on this clonotype: The CDR3 does not close with the conserved phenylalanine or tryptophan, likely indicating a read error. J is TRBJ2-3 and V is TRBV27; perhaps TRBD1 as D (6 bases). V shed 5 bases and J shed 0 bases, with 12 bases lying between them. Germline V gene sequence: CDR1 MNHEY, CDR2 SMNVEV (reference sequence). This CDR3 spans 15 amino acids. CDR3 sequence (DNA): TGTGCCAGCAGTGCTTGGACAGCTAGCACAGATACGCAGTATTCT. It specifies CASSAWTASTDTQYS.

This clonotype was observed a few times. The chain is built from TRBV7-9 and TRBJ2-3, with TRBD2 matching 7 bases. The germline gives CDR1 SEHNR, CDR2 FQNEAQ (reference sequence). Trimming at V came to 4 bases and at J to 1 base, leaving 8 bases not matched to a gene. CDR3 size: 16 residues. The CDR3 is CASSSGVRGGTDTQYF. CDR3 bases: TGTGCCAGCAGCTCCGGGGTTCGGGGGGGCACAGATACGCAGTATTTT. The full variable domain, with the rest looked up from reference TRBV7-9 and TRBJ2-3, is DTGVSQNPRHKITKRGQNVTFRCDPISEHNRLYWYRQTLGQGPEFLTYFQNEAQLEKSRLLSDRFSAERPKGSFSTLEIQRTEQGDSAMYLCASSSGVRGGTDTQYFGPGTRLTVL.

This chain connects TRBV5-5 to TRBJ1-2; TRBD1 aligns across 11 bases. The CDR3 extends over 15 amino acids. Germline CDR1 reads SGHKS; CDR2 reads YYEKEE (reference sequence). The ends lost 6 bases at V and 2 bases at J; junction bases unmatched: 6. This CDR3 reads CASTSGTGGNYGYTF. CDR3 DNA: TGTGCCAGCACCTCCGGGACAGGGGGAAACTATGGCTACACCTTC.

This clonotype was seen a few times. V is TRBV4-1 and J is TRBJ1-4, with unresolved D. Between the trimmed V and J ends, which lost 4 bases and 4 bases, there was a span of 16 bases. This CDR3 has 16 residues. Germline V gene lookup returns CDR1 MGHRA and CDR2 YSYEKL. The CDR3 region has the DNA TGCGCCAGCAGCCTTCCGAGGGAAAGTATTAATGAAAAACTGTTTTTT. Translating gives CASSLPRESINEKLFF.

This clonotype was found many times. The chain combines TRBV7-3 with TRBJ2-7; D may match TRBD1 or TRBD2 (6 bases each). Per germline, CDR1 SGHTA and CDR2 FQGTGA. The CDR3 runs to 14 residues. The germline V and J ends were trimmed by 6 bases and 4 bases, with 16 bases remaining between them. Here the CDR3 reads CASSLGGSNYEQYF. The CDR3 nucleotides read TGTGCCAGCAGTTTAGGGGGGAGCAATTACGAGCAGTACTTC.

This clonotype has at least ten counts. V and J are TRBV20-1 and TRBJ2-5; D is possibly TRBD2 (6 bases). This CDR3 comprises 15 residues. Germline loops: CDR1 DFQATT, CDR2 SNEGSKA (reference sequence). The V end was cut by 6 bases, the J end by 1 base, with 18 bases between. The CDR3 bases are TGCAGTGCCCATGGATGGCGGGGATCCCAAGAGACCCAGTACTTC. This gives the protein CSAHGWRGSQETQYF.

This chain joins TRBV5-8 and TRBJ2-7; TRBD1 is a possible D gene (5 bases). The CDR3 sequence is 16 residues long. Trimming left V 4 bases short and J 2 bases short, with 19 bases between. Germline V gene sequence: CDR1 SGHTS, CDR2 YDEGEE. The DNA of the CDR3 is TGTGCCAGCAGCCATCGACAGTCACCTCCCACCTACGAGCAGTACTTC. Translation gives CASSHRQSPPTYEQYF. The full variable domain, in which reference TRBV5-8 and TRBJ2-7 provide the parts outside the CDR3, is EAGVTQSPTHLIKTRGQQATLRCSPISGHTSVYWYQQALGLGLQFLLWYDEGEERNRGNFPPRFSGRQFPNYSSELNVNALELEDSALYLCASSHRQSPPTYEQYFGPGTRLTVT.